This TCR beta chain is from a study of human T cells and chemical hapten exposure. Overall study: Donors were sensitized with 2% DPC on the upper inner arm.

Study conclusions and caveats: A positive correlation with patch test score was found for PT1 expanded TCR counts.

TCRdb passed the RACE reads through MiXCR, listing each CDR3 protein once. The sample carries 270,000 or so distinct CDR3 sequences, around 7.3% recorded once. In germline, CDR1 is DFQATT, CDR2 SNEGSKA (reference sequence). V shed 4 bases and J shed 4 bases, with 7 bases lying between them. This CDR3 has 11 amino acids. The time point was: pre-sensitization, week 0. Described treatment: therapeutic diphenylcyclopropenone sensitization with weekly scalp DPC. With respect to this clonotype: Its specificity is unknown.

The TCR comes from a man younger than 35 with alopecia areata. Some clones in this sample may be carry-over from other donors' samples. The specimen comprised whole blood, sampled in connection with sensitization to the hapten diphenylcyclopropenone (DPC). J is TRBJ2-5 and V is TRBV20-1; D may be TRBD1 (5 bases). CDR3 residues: CSATRAETQYF. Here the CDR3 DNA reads TGCAGTGCTACCAGGGCAGAGACCCAGTACTTC.